What follows is one T cell receptor beta chain and its context. This clonotype showed up many times. Which antigen it targets is not known. No quality values exist for individual bases; no much larger clone is one base distant. The CDR3 runs 17 residues from the cysteine to the phenylalanine. The CDR3 DNA has 51 bases and is translated from base 1. From V the trimming removes 3 bases and from J it removes 3 bases, while the gene matches leave 9 bases of the junction unaccounted for. CDR1 SGHRS and CDR2 YFSETQ were looked up in the germline V gene. This sample is part of a study of T cells in Graves' hyperthyroidism and ophthalmopathy (dated by TCRdb to the late 2010s). Study-wide context: Peripheral blood was collected at initial diagnosis, before any treatment. In roughly six Graves' hyperthyroidism patients, the study also compared T-cell repertoires from thyroid tissue with T-cell repertoires from blood. According to the paper, TCR Vbeta CDR3 sequencing was carried out on over 130 peripheral blood samples, which came from fewer than 50 ophthalmopathy, 75 to 80 hyperthyroidism and roughly 17 progressor patients. After sampling, hyperthyroidism patients received methimazole starting at 30 mg daily, and ophthalmopathy patients received high-dose intravenous methylprednisolone. Whether ophthalmopathy could be predicted prospectively was tested in an independent validation cohort made up of about 20 hyperthyroidism patients plus 17 patients who later progressed to ophthalmopathy. TCR V-J signatures able to tell the groups apart were searched for in a discovery cohort of 90 to 100 patients, of whom under 45 had Graves' ophthalmopathy and under 65 had stable Graves' hyperthyroidism. The 90 to 100 discovery patients were randomly split 7:3 into training and test sets.

TCR beta CDR3 regions were amplified from RNA transcripts. For the first round of RT-PCR on the TCR CDR3, the HTBI primer set was used together with the Qiagen OneStep RT-PCR kit. The libraries were constructed in a second round of multiplex PCR and then size-selected and purified. Sequencing of the libraries was done on an Illumina HiSeq2000 using paired-end 100 bp reads. The study's processing was this. SOAPnuke was used to process the raw data, with reads discarded if the reads contained adapters or uncalled bases, had a mean Phred below 15, or lacked an exact constant-primer or identifier match. COPE v1.2.5 was used to merge the high-quality paired reads, and each unique nucleotide sequence was defined as a clonotype. MiTCR v1.1 was used to align clonotypes to the IMGT TRBV, TRBD and TRBJ reference segments. The analysis was restricted to V-J combinations with a frequency above 0.0001, which together covered 99% to 99.2% of the repertoires. The TCS score was defined as F50 (clonal expansion) divided by E x V (chaos), with BLOSUM62-based TCRdist calculated between CDR3 peptides within each V-J. Welch's t-statistics and random forest reduced roughly 500 V-J features to 13, which were used in a naive Bayes classifier (R e1071). The raw public data were reprocessed by TCRdb itself: fastp quality trimming at Q25, MiXCR clonotype calling, in-frame beta chains only. Rows are combined by CDR3 protein, so each entry shows the most common genes and DNA. These V and J calls rely on TCRdb rather than the paper's analysis. The sample data list around 520,000 distinct CDR3 sequences, and around 15% of these were observed just once. Roughly 13% of the sample lies in the top ten.

The full study reports these points: Most expanded thyroid clonotypes (frequency above 0.001) were also found in blood, which suggests that blood repertoires may mirror thyroid immune responses. In validation, the model predicted progression to ophthalmopathy a median of roughly six months before onset, with about 71% sensitivity and 72.22% specificity. A model built on a 13 V-J signature distinguished ophthalmopathy from stable hyperthyroidism, reaching around 90% sensitivity and around 81% specificity in cross-validation and 80%/75% in testing. Sample size was not statistically predetermined, and investigators were not blinded to group allocation.

A patient counted as having stable Graves' hyperthyroidism if no progression to ophthalmopathy occurred over 18 months of follow-up. Hyperthyroidism patients were newly diagnosed, with disease duration under 2 months, and aged 18 to 65 years. Any patient with an uncontrolled infection, another autoimmune disease, pregnancy or lactation was excluded. Clinical symptoms, serum thyroxine and TRAb, thyroid ultrasound, and orbital computed tomography formed the basis for the diagnoses. PBMCs were isolated from 10 ml of fresh peripheral blood by Ficoll-Paque density gradient centrifugation. Total RNA was extracted with Trizol reagent, and quality was checked on an Agilent 2100 Bioanalyzer.

Source material: blood. The source of this sequence is a woman in her thirties or forties with Graves' hyperthyroidism. The rearrangement joined TRBV5-1 to TRBJ2-1, with 10 bases aligning to TRBD1. The sequenced DNA is TGCGCCAGCAGCTCCGACAGGGGGCTTTCCCTCTACAATGAGCAGTTCTTC. This is translated as CASSSDRGLSLYNEQFF.